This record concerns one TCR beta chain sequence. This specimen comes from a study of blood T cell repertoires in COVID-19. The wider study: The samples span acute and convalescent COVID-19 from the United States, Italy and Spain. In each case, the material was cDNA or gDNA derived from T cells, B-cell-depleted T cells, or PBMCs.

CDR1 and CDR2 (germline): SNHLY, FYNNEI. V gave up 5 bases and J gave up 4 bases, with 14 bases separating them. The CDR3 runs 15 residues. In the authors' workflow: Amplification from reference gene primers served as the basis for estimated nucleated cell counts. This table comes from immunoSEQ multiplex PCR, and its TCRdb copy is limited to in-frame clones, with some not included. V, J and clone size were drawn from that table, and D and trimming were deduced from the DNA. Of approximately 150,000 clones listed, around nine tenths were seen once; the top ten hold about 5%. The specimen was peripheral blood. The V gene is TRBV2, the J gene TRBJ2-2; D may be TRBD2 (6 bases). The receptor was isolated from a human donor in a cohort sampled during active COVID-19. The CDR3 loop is CASSLFWDFTGELFF. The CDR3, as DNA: TGTGCCAGCAGTTTGTTCTGGGACTTCACCGGGGAGCTGTTTTTT.